The sample holds many counts of the clone carrying this T cell receptor (beta chain). Its antigen remains unidentified. The TCRbeta library incorporated unique molecular identifiers. TCRdb ran MiXCR on the PCR reads and lists one entry per CDR3 protein. Among about 350,000 distinct CDR3 sequences listed, around 15% were seen once. V was pared by 4 bases and J by 2 bases, with 17 bases between. Germline-derived CDR1 and CDR2 are ENHRY and SYGVKD. This CDR3 contains 17 residues. The sample is drawn from a study of T-cell reconstitution after alpha-beta-depleted transplantation in children. Findings of the study overall: There were reportedly several hundred expanded graft clones from which alpha-beta T cells came about two months after transplant. Counts and diversity of T cells one year after transplant came mostly from newly produced T cells. Recipient T cells and thymic progenitors that survived were the source of the high TCRbeta diversity seen at day 60 in some patients.

The TCR comes from a male patient under 10 years old who had a stem cell transplant for acute lymphoblastic leukemia, so the T cells may come from the graft donor. Here the sequenced sample was PBMCs, mostly from graft donor cells, taken 360 days after TCRalphabeta/CD19-depleted stem cell transplant. The V call is TRBV10-3, the J call TRBJ2-2; unclear D gene. CDR3 DNA: TGTGCCATCAGTGGAGTTGCAAAGGTCGGCAACACCGGGGAGCTGTTTTTT. Translation gives CAISGVAKVGNTGELFF.